This T cell receptor (beta chain) came from a study of T cell responses to AZD1222 COVID-19 vaccine. Study-level points and caveats: Clonal diversity was possibly underestimated, and white British individuals and females predominated among donors. Seropositive at baseline were only a handful of AZD1222 recipients. Vaccine-related CD4 TCRs covered spike, predominating at 160-218 and 743-854. Scientists sampled the repertoires only once the peak T cell response had passed.

The germline V gene encodes CDR1 KGHSH and CDR2 LQKENI. The CDR3 sequence is 16 residues long. The V and J ends lost 5 bases and 1 base respectively, with 15 bases between them. The data were produced by immunoSEQ multiplex PCR, yet TCRdb's version contains in-frame clones alone and is incomplete. The table has 150,000 to 200,000 clones, around 90% seen once. Note on this clone: Its specificity is unknown.

The sequenced sample was peripheral blood, obtained on day 0 of AZD1222 vaccination. This sequence was found in an adult in good health. The chain couples TRBV18 to TRBJ1-5; possible D gene TRBD1, 6 bases. The CDR3 sequence is CASSAQGPRSNQPQHF. The CDR3 nucleotides read TGTGCCAGCTCAGCGCAGGGGCCTCGCAGCAATCAGCCCCAGCATTTT.